In its sample, the clone carrying this TCR beta chain was seen a few times. Its matching antigen is unknown. These data originate in a study of early T cells in non-severe SARS-CoV-2 infection. Overall study findings and caveats: A preference for anti-spike CD8 responses marked VDJdb matching, which missed private and CD4 specificities.

J lost 4 bases, V lost 3 bases, and 14 bases had no gene match. Germline V CDR1 and CDR2: DFQATT, SNEGSKA (reference sequence). The CDR3 spans 16 residues. TCRdb re-called the 5' RACE reads with MiXCR, one entry per CDR3 protein. The sample yields about 79,000 distinct CDR3 sequences, about 12% seen once. V usage is TRBV20-1 and J usage is TRBJ1-1; 7 nucleotides align to TRBD1. This receptor was obtained from an adult who was a healthcare worker with PCR-confirmed SARS-CoV-2 infection or an uninfected control (not recorded which). The sequenced sample consisted of whole blood. CDR3 residues: CSASPRFRQGTTEAFF. The DNA of the CDR3 is TGCAGTGCTAGCCCTCGCTTTAGACAGGGAACCACTGAAGCTTTCTTT.